This is a list of T cell receptor beta chains from one sample in a study of CXCR3-negative and CXCR3-positive naive CD8 T cells. With the 5' RACE reads reprocessed, TCRdb shows one record per CDR3 protein and no DNA. Its table records roughly 89,000 distinct CDR3 sequences. The sample comprised naive CXCR3- CD8+ T cells from blood. These receptors all stem from a human donor in good health. Some clones in this sample may be carry-over from other donors' samples. Each CDR3 is given with its conserved first and last residue.

J gene: TRBJ2-5; V gene: TRBV10-3; CDR3 protein: CTISESGQGQETQYF
J gene: TRBJ2-1; V gene: TRBV2; CDR3 protein: CASTESDYNEQFF
J gene: TRBJ2-7; V gene: TRBV29-1; CDR3 protein: CSVTLGGGEAEQYF
J gene: TRBJ2-6; V gene: TRBV25-1; CDR3 protein: CASSAGSGANVLTF
J gene: TRBJ2-7; V gene: TRBV5-1; CDR3 protein: CASSSGTGSRDEQYF
J gene: TRBJ2-4; V gene: TRBV5-6; CDR3 protein: CASSPGTPKDIQYF
J gene: TRBJ2-7; V gene: TRBV28; CDR3 protein: CASSPQVYEQYF
J gene: TRBJ2-5; V gene: TRBV7-2; CDR3 protein: CASRGSGQETQYF
J gene: TRBJ2-7; V gene: TRBV29-1; CDR3 protein: CSVEAGDGYEQYF
J gene: TRBJ2-1; V gene: TRBV12-3/TRBV12-4; CDR3 protein: CASSSDPAGGWHNEQFF
J gene: TRBJ2-1; V gene: TRBV2; CDR3 protein: CASTTGTGEVF
J gene: TRBJ2-7; V gene: TRBV19; CDR3 protein: CASSIAGPSYEQYF
J gene: TRBJ1-1; V gene: TRBV6-4; CDR3 protein: CASKMSGGYTEAFF
J gene: TRBJ1-4; V gene: TRBV29-1; CDR3 protein: CSVEVSFSPATNEKLFF
J gene: TRBJ2-5; V gene: TRBV7-9; CDR3 protein: CASSLGGGETQYF
J gene: TRBJ2-5; V gene: TRBV4-3; CDR3 protein: CASSQESRGETQYF
J gene: TRBJ2-3; V gene: TRBV6-5; CDR3 protein: CASAAGTDTQYF
J gene: TRBJ1-1; V gene: TRBV7-2; CDR3 protein: CASSLERYTGITEAFF
J gene: TRBJ1-4; V gene: TRBV4-3; CDR3 protein: CASSQDPDEKLFF
J gene: TRBJ2-2; V gene: TRBV6-5; CDR3 protein: CASMTGIYTLNTGELFF
J gene: TRBJ1-1; V gene: TRBV4-2; CDR3 protein: CASSQLTGLNTEAFF
J gene: TRBJ2-1; V gene: TRBV5-1; CDR3 protein: CASSLTSGGLGYNEQFF
J gene: TRBJ2-1; V gene: TRBV19; CDR3 protein: CASSISGSHNEQFF
J gene: TRBJ2-1; V gene: TRBV6-4; CDR3 protein: CASSDRDGSYNEQFF
J gene: TRBJ2-7; V gene: TRBV29-1; CDR3 protein: CSVEDSAHSYEQYF
J gene: TRBJ1-1; V gene: TRBV4-3; CDR3 protein: CASSQERALNTEAFF
J gene: TRBJ1-2; V gene: TRBV29-1; CDR3 protein: CSVEDWEGGYTF
J gene: TRBJ2-7; V gene: TRBV7-3; CDR3 protein: CASSLMAGGAYEQYF
J gene: TRBJ2-5; V gene: TRBV20-1; CDR3 protein: CTLQGVAGVPYQETQYF
J gene: TRBJ2-2; V gene: TRBV12-3/TRBV12-4; CDR3 protein: CASSFLDPETGELFF
J gene: TRBJ2-4; V gene: TRBV7-9; CDR3 protein: CASSFPRETGGEVAKNIQYF
J gene: TRBJ2-4; V gene: TRBV7-9; CDR3 protein: CASLNEGQNIQYF
J gene: TRBJ2-7; V gene: TRBV29-1; CDR3 protein: CSVAGVAGSYEQYF
J gene: TRBJ2-1; V gene: TRBV10-3; CDR3 protein: CAIRRDPNEQFF
J gene: TRBJ2-7; V gene: TRBV6-5; CDR3 protein: CASSYSPSTYEQYF
J gene: TRBJ1-6; V gene: TRBV29-1; CDR3 protein: CSAGPGKNSPLHF
J gene: TRBJ1-2; V gene: TRBV7-6; CDR3 protein: CASSLAGGNYGYTF
J gene: TRBJ2-3; V gene: TRBV6-5; CDR3 protein: CASSYEAGADTQYF
J gene: TRBJ1-4; V gene: TRBV9; CDR3 protein: CASSPGHVNEKLFF
J gene: TRBJ1-1; V gene: TRBV6-6; CDR3 protein: CASTYGGNGAFF
J gene: TRBJ1-1; V gene: TRBV4-3; CDR3 protein: CASSQNLEGVRAFF
J gene: TRBJ1-1; V gene: TRBV12-3/TRBV12-4; CDR3 protein: CASSPFASTGEAFF
J gene: TRBJ2-7; V gene: TRBV14; CDR3 protein: CASSHQGDFNEQYF
J gene: TRBJ2-5; V gene: TRBV7-6; CDR3 protein: CASSLDTYTYQETQYF
J gene: TRBJ2-2; V gene: TRBV10-3; CDR3 protein: CAISQQGAHTGELFF
J gene: TRBJ2-7; V gene: TRBV7-2; CDR3 protein: CASSLGLAGGGFYEQYF
J gene: TRBJ1-1; V gene: TRBV19; CDR3 protein: CASSIDRGPGTSTEAFF
J gene: TRBJ2-3; V gene: TRBV29-1; CDR3 protein: CSVGESGPDTQYF
J gene: TRBJ2-2; V gene: TRBV29-1; CDR3 protein: CSVEETRPGELFF
J gene: TRBJ2-1; V gene: TRBV7-9; CDR3 protein: CASSLAVEQFF
J gene: TRBJ1-5; V gene: TRBV5-6; CDR3 protein: CASSLEGGLGQPQHF
J gene: TRBJ2-2; V gene: TRBV5-6; CDR3 protein: CASSLTVGELFF
J gene: TRBJ2-7; V gene: TRBV29-1; CDR3 protein: CSVEEPGAEQYF
J gene: TRBJ1-1; V gene: TRBV7-9; CDR3 protein: CASSLNIGGEAFF
J gene: TRBJ1-1; V gene: TRBV30; CDR3 protein: CAWSVEGEAFF
J gene: TRBJ1-2; V gene: TRBV9; CDR3 protein: CASSVVPATYGYTF
J gene: TRBJ2-3; V gene: TRBV29-1; CDR3 protein: CSVGPTSTDTQYF
J gene: TRBJ2-1; V gene: TRBV29-1; CDR3 protein: CSVDRQGDPEQFF
J gene: TRBJ2-1; V gene: TRBV11-2; CDR3 protein: CASSLGYGGDNEQFF